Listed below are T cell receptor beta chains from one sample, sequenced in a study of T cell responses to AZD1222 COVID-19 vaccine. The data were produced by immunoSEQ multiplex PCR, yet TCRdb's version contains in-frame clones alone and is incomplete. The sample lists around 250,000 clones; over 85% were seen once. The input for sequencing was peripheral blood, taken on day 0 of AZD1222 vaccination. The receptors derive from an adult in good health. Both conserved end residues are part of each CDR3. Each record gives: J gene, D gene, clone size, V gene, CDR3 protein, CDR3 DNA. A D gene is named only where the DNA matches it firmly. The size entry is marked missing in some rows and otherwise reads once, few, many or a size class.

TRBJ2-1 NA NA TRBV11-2 CASSVRTDRSEQFF TGTGCCAGCAGCGTACGGACCGACAGGTCTGAGCAGTTCTTC
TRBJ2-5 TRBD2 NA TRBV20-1 CSASKTTSAETQYF TGCAGTGCTAGTAAGACCACTAGCGCAGAGACCCAGTACTTC
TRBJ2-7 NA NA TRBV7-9 CASSFGKDSPPYEQYF TGTGCCAGCAGCTTTGGTAAGGACAGTCCCCCCTACGAGCAGTACTTC
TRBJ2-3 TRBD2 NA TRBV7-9 CASSVSGGVTDTQYF TGTGCCAGCAGCGTTAGCGGGGGGGTCACAGATACGCAGTATTTT
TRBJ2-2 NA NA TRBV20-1 CSASKGSGELFF TGCAGTGCTAGTAAGGGAAGCGGGGAGCTGTTTTTT
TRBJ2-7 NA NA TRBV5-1 CASSFSAGGRSYEQYF TGCGCCAGCAGCTTCTCTGCCGGGGGCCGCTCCTACGAGCAGTACTTC
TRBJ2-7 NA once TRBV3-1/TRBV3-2 CASSQDTREQYF TGTGCCAGCAGCCAAGATACACGCGAGCAGTACTTC
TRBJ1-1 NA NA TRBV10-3 CAISRQAGGMNTEAFF TGTGCCATCAGCCGGCAGGCTGGTGGCATGAACACTGAAGCTTTCTTT
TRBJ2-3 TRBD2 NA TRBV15 CATSRTGGLSTDTQYF TGTGCCACCAGCAGAACGGGGGGGCTTAGCACAGATACGCAGTATTTT
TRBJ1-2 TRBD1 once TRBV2 CASSTGGNGYTF TGTGCCAGCTCGACAGGGGGCAATGGCTACACCTTC
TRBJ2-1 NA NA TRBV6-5 CASSTDRSSYNEQFF TGTGCCAGCAGTACTGACAGAAGCTCCTACAATGAGCAGTTCTTC
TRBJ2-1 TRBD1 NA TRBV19 CASSITGVEQFF TGTGCCAGTAGTATTACAGGGGTTGAGCAGTTCTTC
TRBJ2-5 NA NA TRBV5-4 CASSFGRLGGETQYF TGTGCCAGCAGCTTCGGACGCCTAGGGGGAGAGACCCAGTACTTC
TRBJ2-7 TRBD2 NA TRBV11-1 CASSPRRMGRGNEQYF TGTGCCAGCAGCCCCCGTAGGATGGGGCGGGGGAACGAGCAGTACTTC
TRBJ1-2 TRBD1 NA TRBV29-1 CSVDGQGEVYYGYTF TGCAGCGTTGATGGACAGGGAGAGGTCTACTATGGCTACACCTTC
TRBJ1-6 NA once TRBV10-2 CASSDSMRGNSPLHF TGCGCCAGCAGTGACAGTATGAGGGGGAATTCACCCCTCCACTTT
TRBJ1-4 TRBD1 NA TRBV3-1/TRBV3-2 CASSQTGGVEKLFF TGTGCCAGCAGCCAGACAGGGGGCGTTGAAAAACTGTTTTTT
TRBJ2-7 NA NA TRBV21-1 CASSKTSQLSYEQYF TGTGCCAGCAGCAAAACTAGCCAGTTATCCTACGAGCAGTACTTC
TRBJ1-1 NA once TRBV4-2 CASSPWTENTEAFF TGTGCCAGCAGCCCATGGACAGAGAACACTGAAGCTTTCTTT
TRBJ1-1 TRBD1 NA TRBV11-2 CASSFLGTGSAEAFF TGTGCCAGCAGCTTCCTCGGGACAGGGAGCGCTGAAGCTTTCTTT
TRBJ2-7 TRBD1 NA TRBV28 CASRGKVTGGNSYEQYF TGTGCCAGCAGGGGAAAGGTGACAGGGGGGAACTCCTACGAGCAGTACTTC
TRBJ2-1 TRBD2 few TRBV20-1 CSASRGGSSNEQFF TGCAGTGCTAGTCGTGGCGGGAGCTCAAATGAGCAGTTCTTC
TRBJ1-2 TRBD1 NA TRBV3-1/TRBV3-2 CASSLGNRGYGYTF TGTGCCAGCAGCCTCGGTAACAGGGGATATGGCTACACCTTC
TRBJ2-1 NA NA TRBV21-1 CASSKDRGNEQFF TGTGCCAGCAGCAAAGACAGGGGGAATGAGCAGTTCTTC
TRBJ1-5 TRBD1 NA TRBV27 CASSKEQGINQPQHF TGTGCCAGCTCAAAGGAACAGGGGATTAATCAGCCCCAGCATTTT
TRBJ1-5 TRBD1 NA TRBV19 CASGQGWQPQHF TGTGCCAGCGGACAGGGATGGCAGCCCCAGCATTTT
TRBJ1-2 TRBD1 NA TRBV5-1 CASSLSTGEGYGYTF TGCGCCAGCAGCTTGTCGACAGGGGAAGGCTATGGCTACACCTTC
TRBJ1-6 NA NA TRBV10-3 CAISSSDNSPLHF TGTGCCATCAGCTCGTCGGACAATTCACCCCTCCACTTT
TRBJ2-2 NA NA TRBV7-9 CASVGGSTGELFF TGTGCCAGTGTTGGGGGGAGCACCGGGGAGCTGTTTTTT
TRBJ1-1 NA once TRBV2 CASSEGPSYTEAFF TGTGCCAGCAGTGAAGGTCCATCCTACACTGAAGCTTTCTTT
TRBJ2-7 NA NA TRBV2 CASTGSSTGEQYF TGTGCCAGCACGGGGTCCTCCACCGGCGAGCAGTACTTC
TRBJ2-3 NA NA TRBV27 CASSHIPPDTQYF TGTGCCAGCAGTCATATCCCCCCAGATACGCAGTATTTT
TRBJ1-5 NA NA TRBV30 CAWSVRRGGSQPQHF TGTGCCTGGAGTGTACGCAGGGGAGGCTCTCAGCCCCAGCATTTT
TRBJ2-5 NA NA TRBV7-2 CASSLARQTQYF TGTGCCAGCAGCTTAGCGAGGCAGACCCAGTACTTC
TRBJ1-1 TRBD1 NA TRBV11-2 CASSSGTGNEAFF TGTGCCAGCAGCTCCGGGACAGGGAATGAAGCTTTCTTT
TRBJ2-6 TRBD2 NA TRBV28 CASRGVAGPSGANVLTF TGTGCCAGCCGGGGGGTAGCGGGGCCATCTGGGGCCAACGTCCTGACTTTC
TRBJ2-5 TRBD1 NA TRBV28 CASSTRTGVETQYF TGTGCCAGCAGTACTCGGACAGGGGTGGAGACCCAGTACTTC
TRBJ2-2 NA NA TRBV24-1 CATSDFGGGTGELFF TGTGCCACCAGTGATTTTGGAGGGGGTACCGGGGAGCTGTTTTTT
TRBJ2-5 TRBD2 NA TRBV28 CASGLAGVEGETQYF TGTGCCAGCGGACTAGCGGGAGTCGAAGGAGAGACCCAGTACTTC